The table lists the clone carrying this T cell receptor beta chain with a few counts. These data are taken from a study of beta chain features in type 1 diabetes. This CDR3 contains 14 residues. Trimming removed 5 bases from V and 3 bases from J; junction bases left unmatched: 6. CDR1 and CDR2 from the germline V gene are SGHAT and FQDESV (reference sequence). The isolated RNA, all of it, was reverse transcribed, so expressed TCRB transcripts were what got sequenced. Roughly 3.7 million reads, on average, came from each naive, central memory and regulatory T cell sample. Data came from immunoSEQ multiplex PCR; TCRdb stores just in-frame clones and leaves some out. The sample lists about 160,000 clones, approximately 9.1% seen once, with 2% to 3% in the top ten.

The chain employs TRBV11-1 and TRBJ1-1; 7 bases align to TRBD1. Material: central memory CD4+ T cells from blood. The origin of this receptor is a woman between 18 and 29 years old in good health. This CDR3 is CASSRGTGDTEAFF. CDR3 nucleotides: TGTGCCAGCAGCCGAGGAACAGGGGACACTGAAGCTTTCTTT.